Listed below are T cell receptor beta chains from one sample, sequenced in a study of blood T cell repertoires in COVID-19. TCRdb's copy holds only in-frame clones and misses some; the assay was immunoSEQ multiplex PCR. The sample yields 250,000 or so clones, roughly 85% seen once. The specimen sequenced was peripheral blood. These receptor sequences come from a woman aged 25 to 45 with active or convalescent COVID-19. Both conserved end residues are part of each CDR3. D genes are given only for firm matches. Some rows have no size entry. The others give once, few or many, or a class for an expanded clone.

J: TRBJ1-4
D: .
size: .
V: TRBV29-1
DNA: TGCAGCGTTAGACAGTCAACTAATGAAAAACTGTTTTTT
CDR3: CSVRQSTNEKLFF

J: TRBJ2-5
D: .
size: .
V: TRBV7-9
DNA: TGTGCCAGCAGCTTCCGGGGGCAAGAGACCCAGTACTTC
CDR3: CASSFRGQETQYF

J: TRBJ2-7
D: .
size: .
V: TRBV2
DNA: TGTGCCAGCAGTGGAGACAGCTACGAGCAGTACTTC
CDR3: CASSGDSYEQYF

J: TRBJ2-3
D: .
size: .
V: TRBV7-2
DNA: TGTGCCAGCAGCTTAGCGCGGCACGGGTTAACGCAGTATTTT
CDR3: CASSLARHGLTQYF

J: TRBJ1-5
D: TRBD1
size: once
V: TRBV6-5
DNA: TGTGCCAGCAGTAAGGACAGGGGTGTTAATCAGCCCCAGCATTTT
CDR3: CASSKDRGVNQPQHF

J: TRBJ1-5
D: .
size: .
V: TRBV20-1
DNA: TGCAGTGCTAGTTGGCAGGGCGGGGGTCAGCCCCAGCATTTT
CDR3: CSASWQGGGQPQHF

J: TRBJ2-6
D: TRBD2
size: once
V: TRBV7-3
DNA: TGTGCCAGCAGCCCACGGGAGGGAGCAGCTGGGGCCAACGTCCTGACTTTC
CDR3: CASSPREGAAGANVLTF

J: TRBJ1-6
D: TRBD1
size: once
V: TRBV7-2
DNA: TGTGCCAGCAGCCCGACAGGGGCGAATTCACCCCTCCACTTT
CDR3: CASSPTGANSPLHF

J: TRBJ2-1
D: .
size: once
V: TRBV5-4
DNA: TGTGCCAGCAGTTTCCCGGGGGGCCCTGAGCAGTTCTTC
CDR3: CASSFPGGPEQFF

J: TRBJ1-6
D: .
size: .
V: TRBV13
DNA: TGTGCCAGCAGCCCCCCCCTTTCACCCCTCCACTTT
CDR3: CASSPPLSPLHF

J: TRBJ2-5
D: .
size: .
V: TRBV7-2
DNA: TGTGCCAGCAGCTTAGCTAACGGGTTAAAGACCCAGTACTTC
CDR3: CASSLANGLKTQYF

J: TRBJ2-1
D: TRBD2
size: .
V: TRBV5-1
DNA: TGCGCCAGCAGCTTGGGGCTAGCGGGGGGCCCAATTGAGCAGTTCTTC
CDR3: CASSLGLAGGPIEQFF

J: TRBJ1-6
D: TRBD1
size: .
V: TRBV27
DNA: TGTGCCAGCAGTTTAGGGACAGGGGGCGGGTCACCCCTCCACTTT
CDR3: CASSLGTGGGSPLHF

J: TRBJ2-2
D: TRBD2
size: .
V: TRBV27
DNA: TGTGCCAGCAGGGAGACTAGCGTGGGCACCGGGGAGCTGTTTTTT
CDR3: CASRETSVGTGELFF

J: TRBJ1-2
D: .
size: .
V: TRBV30
DNA: TGTGCCTGGAGATTTTCTCAGGCAGGGATGCGGGGCTACACCTTC
CDR3: CAWRFSQAGMRGYTF

J: TRBJ2-3
D: .
size: .
V: TRBV9
DNA: TGTGCCAGCAGCGCAGAGGTTTACGACACAGATACGCAGTATTTT
CDR3: CASSAEVYDTDTQYF

J: TRBJ2-5
D: .
size: .
V: TRBV3-1/TRBV3-2
DNA: TGTGCCAGCGGAGGGTATTCGTCAGAGACCCAGTACTTC
CDR3: CASGGYSSETQYF

J: TRBJ1-1
D: .
size: .
V: TRBV30
DNA: TGTGCCTGGAGTGTAGAGGCTCCGTTAGGTCAAGCTTTCTTT
CDR3: CAWSVEAPLGQAFF

J: TRBJ2-7
D: TRBD1
size: .
V: TRBV19
DNA: TGTGCCAGTAGTGCCGGACAGGGGGGGACCTCCGAGCAGTACTTC
CDR3: CASSAGQGGTSEQYF

J: TRBJ2-1
D: TRBD2
size: .
V: TRBV7-9
DNA: TGTGCCAGCAGCTTAGCTAGCGGGATTCGCTACAATGAGCAGTTCTTC
CDR3: CASSLASGIRYNEQFF